Following are 23 T cell receptor beta chains from one sample sequenced in a study of blood T cell repertoires in COVID-19 (dated by TCRdb to about 2020). The method was the immunoSEQ multiplex PCR assay. TCRdb took over this immuneACCESS table, retaining in-frame rearrangements with V and J assigned. Such tables are incomplete; in checked studies, under half of the missing clones stem from an unresolved V gene, and the remainder is unexplained. This sample has 250,000 or so clones in its table, and around nine tenths of those were observed once. Of the sample, about 0.94% falls within the top ten clones. Sequenced: peripheral blood. Every receptor here comes from a woman between 40 and 50 years old who had recovered from COVID-19.

The chain uses TRBV10-3 and TRBJ2-3, with TRBD2 matching 15 bases. CDR3 size: 15 residues. Germline V gives CDR1 ENHRY, CDR2 SYGVKD. Trimming took 6 bases from V and 6 from J; bases not matched to a gene: 4. Here the CDR3 DNA reads TGTGCCATCAGGGCCGGGACTAGCGGGAGGGATACGCAGTATTTT. This translates into CAIRAGTSGRDTQYF.

V is TRBV12-3 or TRBV12-4 and J is TRBJ2-1, with 8 bases matching TRBD2. The CDR3 covers 13 residues. The ends lost 3 bases at V and 9 bases at J; junction bases unmatched: 4. CDR3: CASSFVGRGEQFF. DNA for the CDR3: TGTGCCAGCAGTTTCGTCGGGAGGGGTGAGCAGTTCTTC.

Concerning this clone itself: Other DNA sequences from this sample encode an identical CDR3 as well. This chain joins TRBV4-2 and TRBJ2-1; 14 bases are a match to TRBD2. V gave up 3 bases and J gave up 9 bases; unmatched junction bases: 4. Per germline, CDR1 LGHNA and CDR2 YNFKEQ. CDR3 length: 15 amino acids. CDR3 in DNA: TGTGCCAGCAGCCAGGGACTAGCGGGAGTTGGTGAGCAGTTCTTC. Translated: CASSQGLAGVGEQFF.

This sequence joins TRBV5-4 and TRBJ2-3; 11 nucleotides line up with TRBD2. The ends lost 2 bases at V and 3 bases at J; junction bases unmatched: 5. The germline V gene encodes CDR1 SGHNT and CDR2 YYREEE (reference sequence). CDR3 size: 16 residues. The CDR3 nucleotides read TGTGCCAGCAGCTTCATGACTAGCGGGGCAACAGATACGCAGTATTTT. This translates into CASSFMTSGATDTQYF.

This rearrangement joins TRBV5-1 to TRBJ1-1; no definite D call. The CDR3 totals 14 residues. The V end lost 6 bases, the J end lost 5 bases, and 17 bases lay between the germline ends. Germline V gene sequence: CDR1 SGHRS, CDR2 YFSETQ. CDR3 coding DNA: TGCGCCAGCAAAGAGGGCCACCAGAGGACTGAAGCTTTCTTT. This gives the protein CASKEGHQRTEAFF.

The chain recombines TRBV29-1 with TRBJ2-2; 8 bases are shared with TRBD2. The CDR3 spans 18 residues. Germline V gene data show CDR1 as SQVTM and CDR2 as ANQGSEA. J gave up 4 bases and V 4 bases, and 17 bases lay outside the gene matches. Here the CDR3 DNA reads TGCAGCGTTGCGGGGGGGGGACCGGGACTAGTGGGCACCGGGGAGCTGTTTTTT. It codes for CSVAGGGPGLVGTGELFF.

This rearrangement joins TRBV7-9 to TRBJ2-1, with 9 nucleotides matching TRBD2. Germline lookup yields CDR1 SEHNR and CDR2 FQNEAQ (reference sequence). CDR3 size: 17 residues. Unmatched junction bases numbered 8, after V lost 0 bases and J lost 5 bases. The CDR3 is CASSLAWSGGLDNEQFF. CDR3 coding DNA: TGTGCCAGCAGCTTAGCGTGGAGCGGGGGGCTTGACAATGAGCAGTTCTTC.

The rearrangement joins TRBV30 to TRBJ1-5; TRBD1 matches at 8 bases. The CDR3 sequence is 14 residues long. V shed 3 bases, J shed 7 bases, and the junction held 8 bases outside the gene matches. Looked up from germline, CDR1 is GTSNPN and CDR2 is SVGIG (reference sequence). The CDR3 nucleotides read TGTGCCTGGAGCGATGACAGGGGTCTACAGCCCCAGCATTTT. Translating it yields CAWSDDRGLQPQHF.

The sample holds one count of this clone. The V and J genes are TRBV6-5 and TRBJ1-1; weak D call: TRBD1 (5 bases). The CDR3 loop spans 14 amino acids. The germline V gene encodes CDR1 MNHEY and CDR2 SVGAGI. The germline V and J ends were trimmed by 6 bases and 4 bases, with 15 bases remaining between them. Written as DNA, the CDR3 is TGTGCCAGCAGGGTGATGGGGCCACTCACTGAAGCTTTCTTT. Translating it yields CASRVMGPLTEAFF.

V usage is TRBV14 and J usage is TRBJ2-1; 8 nucleotides agree with TRBD2. Germline V gene sequence: CDR1 SGHDN, CDR2 FVKESK. After removal of 3 bases from V and 2 bases from J, the junction contained 12 bases not matched to a gene. This CDR3 is 18 amino acids long. The CDR3 bases are TGTGCCAGCAGCCACAGAGGAAGTTGGCGGGAGGCCTACAATGAGCAGTTCTTC. Amino acid sequence: CASSHRGSWREAYNEQFF.

This chain uses TRBV11-3 with TRBJ2-5, with 10 bases aligning to TRBD2. The CDR3 loop spans 16 amino acids. V lost 1 base to trimming and J lost 5 bases; unmatched junction nucleotides: 7. Germline V gene lookup returns CDR1 SGHNT and CDR2 YENEEA. CDR3 nucleotides: TGTGCCAGCAGCTTAGGCCTAGCGGGAGCCAGGGAGACCCAGTACTTC. It specifies CASSLGLAGARETQYF.

The rearrangement links TRBV25-1 to TRBJ1-1; D not certain. V lost 8 bases to trimming and J lost 3 bases, with 13 bases between them. CDR1 and CDR2 (germline): MGHDK, SYGVNS. The CDR3 runs to 13 residues. CDR3 nucleotides: TGTGCCAGCCTCCCTCCCGGGGACACTGAAGCTTTCTTT. Its protein is CASLPPGDTEAFF.

This rearrangement joins TRBV20-1 to TRBJ2-7, with D possibly being TRBD2 (6 bases). V shed 1 base and J shed 6 bases, with 7 bases lying between them. CDR3 length: 11 residues. Germline CDR1 DFQATT, CDR2 SNEGSKA (reference sequence). As DNA, the CDR3 is TGCAGTGCTAGAGTGGGGGGCGAGCAGTACTTC. Protein: CSARVGGEQYF.

On this clone itself: One junction end disagrees with the germline gene, perhaps due to a read error. V gene TRBV5-1 combines with J gene TRBJ2-5; 10 bases map to TRBD2. The germline V gene has CDR1 SGHRS and CDR2 YFSETQ. There are 14 residues in the CDR3. CDR3 sequence (DNA): TGCGCCAGCAGTTTGGCTAGCGGGAGTGAGACCCAGTACTTC. Translating it yields CASSLASGSETQYF.

This chain uses TRBV7-6 with TRBJ2-1, with TRBD1 identical over 9 bases. This CDR3 region has 15 residues. Trimming removed 4 bases from V and 6 bases from J; junction bases left unmatched: 7. Germline values: CDR1 SGHVS, CDR2 FNYEAQ. The CDR3 coding sequence is TGTGCCAGCAGCTACGGGACAGGGTCGGGCAATGAGCAGTTCTTC. This encodes CASSYGTGSGNEQFF.

The gene calls are TRBV7-8 and TRBJ2-5; perhaps TRBD1 as D (5 bases). The CDR3 consists of 17 residues. Trimming removed 7 bases from V and 0 bases from J, with 21 bases in between. The germline CDR1 and CDR2 sequences are SGHVS and FQNEAQ. The CDR3 reads CASNILLTGMNQETQYF. The DNA for the CDR3 is TGTGCCAGCAACATCCTTCTAACAGGCATGAACCAAGAGACCCAGTACTTC. The full variable domain, rest sourced from reference TRBV7-8 and TRBJ2-5, is GAGVSQSPRYKVAKRGQDVALRCDPISGHVSLFWYQQALGQGPEFLTYFQNEAQLDKSGLPSDRFFAERPEGSVSTLKIQRTQQEDSAVYLCASNILLTGMNQETQYFGPGTRLLVL.

The chain has TRBV7-8 and TRBJ2-7; D gene unclear. Germline CDR1 SGHVS, CDR2 FQNEAQ. CDR3 length equals 13 residues. Trimming stripped 4 bases from V and 4 bases from J, with 11 bases between. The CDR3 here is CASSSPAMYEQYF. CDR3 in DNA: TGTGCCAGCAGCTCCCCTGCGATGTACGAGCAGTACTTC.

J is TRBJ2-1 and V is TRBV12-3 or TRBV12-4; 8 bases are a match to TRBD1. The CDR3 runs to 12 residues. The V gene end was trimmed by 4 bases and the J gene end by 7 bases; junction bases not matched to a gene: 0. The CDR3 region is CASSYRGNEQFF. CDR3 sequence (DNA): TGTGCCAGCAGTTACAGGGGGAATGAGCAGTTCTTC.

This clone has more than one count but fewer than ten. The chain has TRBV6-6 and TRBJ2-1, with 7 bases aligning to TRBD2. The CDR3 covers 15 residues. The germline V gene encodes CDR1 MNHNY and CDR2 SVGAGI (reference sequence). The V segment lost 7 bases and the J segment 2 bases; nucleotides outside the gene matches: 8. The CDR3 region has the DNA TGTGCCAGCACACAACTAGCGCGAGCCTACAATGAGCAGTTCTTC. Amino acids: CASTQLARAYNEQFF.

This rearrangement joins TRBV13 to TRBJ2-1, with 14 bases fitting TRBD2. Looked up from germline, CDR1 is PRHDT and CDR2 is FYEKMQ (reference sequence). The trim removed 5 bases at V and 0 bases at J, leaving 18 bases unmatched. The CDR3 is 22 amino acids. CDR3 region: CASSASPKTSGRAVSSYNEQFF. CDR3 DNA: TGTGCCAGCAGCGCCAGCCCCAAGACTAGCGGGAGGGCCGTGAGCTCCTACAATGAGCAGTTCTTC.

The rearrangement links TRBV13 to TRBJ2-7, with a weak D call TRBD1 (6 bases). This CDR3 is built from 14 residues. Per the germline V gene, CDR1 is PRHDT and CDR2 is FYEKMQ (reference sequence). Trimming left V 5 bases short and J 2 bases short, with 13 bases between. CDR3 bases: TGTGCCAGCAGCCCTCCACAGGGCCCCTACGAGCAGTACTTC. This encodes CASSPPQGPYEQYF.

This clone was seen a single time. The chain couples TRBV7-2 to TRBJ2-3; 9 bases match TRBD2. Looked up from germline, CDR1 is SGHTA and CDR2 is FQGNSA. The V and J ends lost 4 bases and 5 bases, in that order; junction bases with no gene match: 4. The CDR3 is 14 amino acids. The CDR3 spells CASSSLAGRDTQYF. The CDR3 DNA sequence: TGTGCCAGCAGCTCCCTAGCGGGAAGAGATACGCAGTATTTT.

The chain uses TRBV7-9 and TRBJ1-2; no definite D call. This CDR3 comprises 15 residues. Germline CDR1 is SEHNR and CDR2 is FQNEAQ (reference sequence). V was clipped by 5 bases and J by 8 bases, with 21 bases between them. The CDR3 DNA reads TGTGCCAGCAGCGAAGTGGGGAGTGGCTTTAGCGGCTACACCTTC. Translation gives CASSEVGSGFSGYTF.